Listed below are T cell receptor beta chains from one sample, sequenced in a study of CD8 T cells in ankylosing spondylitis. A single record per CDR3 protein comes from TCRdb applying MiXCR to the 5' RACE reads. Of 700,000 or so distinct CDR3 sequences detected, over 15% appear once; the ten largest clones hold 15% to 20%. Input material: blood, either unsorted or a sorted T cell fraction (not recorded which). All receptors come from a male donor with ankylosing spondylitis. Both conserved end residues are part of each CDR3. A D gene is named only where the DNA matches it firmly. Clone size, where shown, is once, few, many, or a class for clones that have expanded.

abundance	j_gene	d_gene	v_gene	CDR3nt	CDR3aa
many	TRBJ1-4	TRBD1	TRBV28	TGTGCCAGCAGTTCCGGACAGGGTCCCATTGCAACTAATGAAAAACTGTTTTTT	CASSSGQGPIATNEKLFF
.	TRBJ2-1	TRBD2	TRBV9	TGTGCCAGCAGCGTAGGAGGGATTCGACTAGCGGGATTCCGCGAGCAGTTCTTC	CASSVGGIRLAGFREQFF
few	TRBJ1-6	TRBD1	TRBV12-3/TRBV12-4	TGTGCCAGCAGTTTATGGATTGGGGACAGGGGTAATTCACCCCTCCACTTT	CASSLWIGDRGNSPLHF
.	TRBJ1-2	.	TRBV27	TGTGCCAGCAGTATTGCTGCAGGGTCTTTCGGCTACACCTTC	CASSIAAGSFGYTF
few	TRBJ2-7	.	TRBV12-3/TRBV12-4	TGTGCCAGCAGTGTGCGAAGACAGAGGTCCTACGAGCAGTACTTC	CASSVRRQRSYEQYF
once	TRBJ2-3	.	TRBV3-1	TGTGCCAGCAGCACCCGGGACACCACGGCAGATACGCAGTATTTT	CASSTRDTTADTQYF
few	TRBJ2-7	TRBD1	TRBV7-2	TGTGCCAGCAGCTTAGTTGGGACAGAAATCTACGAGCAGTACTTC	CASSLVGTEIYEQYF
many	TRBJ2-5	.	TRBV10-3	TGTGCCATCAGTGACGGGGTGTCAGAGACCCAGTACTTC	CAISDGVSETQYF
many	TRBJ2-1	.	TRBV20-1	TGCAGTGCTAGAGACGGTGGTCAGGGGATCAATGAGCAGTTCTTC	CSARDGGQGINEQFF
few	TRBJ2-1	.	TRBV27	TGTGCCAGCAGTTTCCGGGACGCAGCCTACAATGAGCAGTTCTTC	CASSFRDAAYNEQFF
.	TRBJ2-6	TRBD2	TRBV4-2	TGTGCCAGCAGCCCATGGGGGGGAGGGGCCAACGTCCTGACTTTC	CASSPWGGGANVLTF
.	TRBJ2-5	.	TRBV29-1	TGCAGCGCCCGGAGGGCCTCAGAGACCCAGTACTTC	CSARRASETQYF
few	TRBJ2-5	.	TRBV7-9	TGTGCCAGCAGCCGCACCGGTAGGACAGAAGAGACCCAGTACTTC	CASSRTGRTEETQYF
few	TRBJ2-7	.	TRBV12-3/TRBV12-4	TGTGCCAGCAGGCCCTCGGCTGTGGGGGGCGAGCAGTACTTC	CASRPSAVGGEQYF
.	TRBJ2-5	.	TRBV29-1	TGCAGCGTTGAGGCCAGGGGAAAGACCCAGTACTTC	CSVEARGKTQYF
few	TRBJ1-1	.	TRBV29-1	TGCAGCGTTGACAGGGAAAATCAAGCTTTCTTT	CSVDRENQAFF
once	TRBJ1-1	.	TRBV20-1	TGCAGTGCTCCTAGGGGGTCATCTGAAGCTTTCTTT	CSAPRGSSEAFF
.	TRBJ2-3	TRBD2	TRBV24-1	TGTGCCACCAGTGACGCCCGACTAGCGGGAGGGCTCACAGATACGCAGTATTTT	CATSDARLAGGLTDTQYF
few	TRBJ2-4	.	TRBV19	TGTGCCAGTAGTATAGGGGGCCAGGGAAACATTCAGTACTTC	CASSIGGQGNIQYF
.	TRBJ1-1	.	TRBV20-1	TGCAGTGCTAGGGGGCCCCTAGGGAGAATGAACACTGAAGCTTTCTTT	CSARGPLGRMNTEAFF
few	TRBJ1-1	.	TRBV5-1	TGCGCCAGCAGCTTGGTAGTTTCGAGACACAGTTCGAACACTGAAGCTTTCTTT	CASSLVVSRHSSNTEAFF
.	TRBJ1-3	.	TRBV3-1	TGTGCCAGCACCTACGGGGGCGGAGGAAACACCATATATTTT	CASTYGGGGNTIYF
.	TRBJ2-7	TRBD2	TRBV7-2	TGTGCCAGCAGCTTAGTGTGGCTAGCGGGAGCCGAGCAGTACTTC	CASSLVWLAGAEQYF
.	TRBJ2-3	TRBD2	TRBV19	TGTGCCAGTAGTATAGGGCTAGCGGCCTCCGATACGCAGTATTTT	CASSIGLAASDTQYF
few	TRBJ2-1	TRBD2	TRBV11-2	TGTGCCAGCAGCTTAGGACCGGCGGGGGGGCTGAGCAATGAGCAGTTCTTC	CASSLGPAGGLSNEQFF
.	TRBJ2-3	TRBD2	TRBV11-2	TGTGCCAGCAGCTTAGATGCGGGGGGAATCACAGATACGCAGTATTTT	CASSLDAGGITDTQYF
few	TRBJ2-7	.	TRBV6-2/TRBV6-3	TGTGCCAGCATTAAGGGGAAAGGGGGCTACGAGCAGTACTTC	CASIKGKGGYEQYF
.	TRBJ1-1	.	TRBV7-2	TGTACCAGCAGTTTAAGCCCAGGGGCAGGCACTGAAGCTTTCTTT	CTSSLSPGAGTEAFF
many	TRBJ2-7	.	TRBV11-2	TGTGCCAGCACCAAAGACGGGGGCTACGAGCAGTACTTC	CASTKDGGYEQYF
few	TRBJ1-5	.	TRBV12-3/TRBV12-4	TGTGCCAGCAGCCACACCCCCCCGCCAGGGGATCAGCCCCAGCATTTT	CASSHTPPPGDQPQHF
.	TRBJ2-6	.	TRBV13	TGTGCCAGCTGTTCCGCCCCGCAAGCTGAACCTGGGGCCAACGTCCTGACTTTC	CASCSAPQAEPGANVLTF
few	TRBJ2-1	.	TRBV7-9	TGTGCCAGCAGCGATTCGGGCTCCTACAATGAGCAGTTCTTC	CASSDSGSYNEQFF
.	TRBJ2-7	.	TRBV10-3	TGTGCCATCAGTGACTCGCCTCCTTCCTACGAGCAGTACTTC	CAISDSPPSYEQYF
.	TRBJ2-7	TRBD2	TRBV18	TGTGCCAGCTCACCAAGGGAACTAGCGGGAGTCAACGAGCAGTACTTC	CASSPRELAGVNEQYF
.	TRBJ2-1	.	TRBV7-2	TGTGCCAGCAGCTTAATGGCGGCCACGGGGTACAATGAGCAGTTCTTC	CASSLMAATGYNEQFF
many	TRBJ2-7	TRBD2	TRBV7-6	TGTGCCAGCAGCTTAGGGACTAGCGGGGGGGCTTACGAGCAGTACTTC	CASSLGTSGGAYEQYF
.	TRBJ1-1	TRBD1	TRBV2	TGTGCCATAGGGACAGGGGGCACTGAAGCTTTCTTT	CAIGTGGTEAFF
.	TRBJ1-1	TRBD1	TRBV29-1	TGCAGCGTTGAACAGGGGGCGCGGGGAGCTTTCTTT	CSVEQGARGAFF
few	TRBJ2-5	.	TRBV5-1	TGCGCCAGCAGCATACAAGAACAAGAGACCCAGTACTTC	CASSIQEQETQYF
few	TRBJ2-3	.	TRBV3-1	TGTGCCAGCAGCCAGGGTAAGGCAGATACGCAGTATTTT	CASSQGKADTQYF
few	TRBJ2-1	TRBD1	TRBV4-1	TGCGCCAGCAGCCCTAGTACGACAGGGGTGTTCTTC	CASSPSTTGVFF
few	TRBJ1-2	.	TRBV12-3/TRBV12-4	TGTGCCAGCAGTCCTGGGACCTACTATGGCTACACCTTC	CASSPGTYYGYTF
.	TRBJ2-3	.	TRBV7-3	TGTGCCAGCAGCTTAACGGGCAGGGAAACAGATACGCAGTATTTT	CASSLTGRETDTQYF
few	TRBJ2-2	.	TRBV19	TGTGCCAGTAGTATTGGGGCTAGTAACACCGGGGAGCTGTTTTTT	CASSIGASNTGELFF
.	TRBJ1-6	TRBD1	TRBV5-6	TGTGCCAGCAGCGGAACCGGGACAGGGGGATCACCCCTCCACTTT	CASSGTGTGGSPLHF
once	TRBJ2-7	TRBD2	TRBV6-1	TGTGCCAGCAGGTCCACTAGCGGGATGGCATACGAGCAGTACTTC	CASRSTSGMAYEQYF